This record concerns one T cell receptor (beta chain) sequence. The antigen is undetermined. V was pared by 4 bases and J by 6 bases, with 11 bases between. Germline V gives CDR1 SGDLS, CDR2 YYNGEE. The CDR3 has 12 amino acids. This sample was included in a study of cytomegalovirus exposure and HLA in healthy donors. Broader study findings: The study listed approximately 170 cytomegalovirus-associated TCR beta chains. Researchers had no immune exposure information except CMV serostatus available. Analyzed later, association rates of TCRs varied across HLA loci, with DRB1 most and HLA-C fewest.

PCR involved 60 Vbeta and 13 Jbeta primers. Profiled with immunoSEQ multiplex PCR; TCRdb holds only in-frame clones, not every one. Of about 100,000 clones listed, roughly 80% are singletons. This sequence originates from a man aged 50 to 60 in good health and CMV-seropositive. Input material: PBMCs. This chain uses TRBV9 with TRBJ2-7; D is possibly TRBD2 (6 bases). In DNA form, the CDR3 reads TGTGCCAGCAGCTCGGGAGCAGGCGAGCAGTACTTC. As protein: CASSSGAGEQYF.